This T cell receptor beta chain derives from a study of blood T cell repertoires in COVID-19. This CDR3 is 15 amino acids long. Per the germline V gene, CDR1 is MDHEN and CDR2 is SYDVKM. V gave up 1 base and J gave up 8 bases; unmatched junction bases: 7. The assay was immunoSEQ multiplex PCR, and TCRdb's table has in-frame clones only and misses some. The repertoire has around 6,200 clones, around 80% of them found once; the top ten carry roughly 8.2%. The sequence was collected from a human donor with active COVID-19. The donor label of this sample is uncertain. The chain is built from TRBV28 and TRBJ2-3; 9 bases align to TRBD2. Sample: peripheral blood. CDR3 sequence: CASSLFRGGAPTQYF. The CDR3 nucleotides are TGTGCCAGCAGTTTATTTCGCGGGGGGGCCCCTACGCAGTATTTT.